The present T cell receptor beta chain was sequenced within a study of PD-L1 blockade in urothelial cancer. Specified time point: peripheral blood 6 weeks after treatment start. With 5 bases removed from V and 2 bases from J, the gap between germline ends came to 15 bases. The germline gives CDR1 MDHEN, CDR2 SYDVKM. The CDR3 has 15 amino acids. The repertoire was sequenced with immunoSEQ multiplex PCR; TCRdb's copy has only in-frame clones and lacks some. The data show 100,000 to 150,000 clones, 86% seen once. Specimen: PBMCs, collected around atezolizumab (anti-PD-L1) treatment. The sequence derives from a middle-aged man with urothelial cancer. The V call is TRBV28, the J call TRBJ1-2, with D perhaps matching TRBD1 (5 bases). The CDR3 region has the DNA TGTGCCAGCAGTCTCTCGGGGGTGAAAAACTATGGCTACACCTTC. The encoded protein is CASSLSGVKNYGYTF.